This T cell receptor (beta chain) was captured in a study of cytomegalovirus exposure and HLA in healthy donors. Of note for this clone: The target antigen is unknown.

General study results and limits: Highly shared variants forming one cluster were likely a sequencing artifact. Accurate HLA-A and HLA-B prediction from TCR beta sequences was reported for most subjects. The authors later linked a missense DCLRE1C variant to TCR beta V- and J-gene trimming.

A multiplex PCR was run with 60 Vbeta primers and 13 Jbeta primers. Here immunoSEQ multiplex PCR was the method, and the copy in TCRdb shows in-frame clones only, minus some. This sample has under 200,000 clones; about 80% occur once, and the top ten carry approximately 2.2%. Trimming removed 3 bases from V and 2 bases from J, with 14 bases in between. Germline values: CDR1 KGHSH, CDR2 LQKENI. The CDR3 is made up of 15 amino acids. The chain uses TRBV18 and TRBJ2-7, with D unclear. The TCR sequence derives from a woman aged 50 to 60 in good health and CMV-seronegative. The sequencing input was PBMCs. As DNA, the CDR3 is TGTGCCAGCTCACCGCAGGCAGATCTCCCCTACGAGCAGTACTTC. As protein: CASSPQADLPYEQYF.